Below are 27 T cell receptor beta chains sequenced from a single sample in a study of cytomegalovirus exposure and HLA in healthy donors. The primer mix had 60 Vbeta and 13 Jbeta primers. Measured with immunoSEQ multiplex PCR; TCRdb has only the in-frame clones, and not every one. In the table there are around 67,000 clones, 75% to 85% of which are singletons. The sample taken for sequencing was PBMCs. The receptors here all came from a young man in good health and CMV-seropositive.

V gene TRBV7-6 combines with J gene TRBJ2-5, with 9 bases aligning to TRBD1. The CDR3 contains 14 residues. Germline V gives CDR1 SGHVS, CDR2 FNYEAQ. The trim removed 4 bases at V and 5 bases at J, leaving 5 bases unmatched. In DNA form, the CDR3 reads TGTGCCAGCAGCTCCCGGACAGGGGAGGAGACCCAGTACTTC. This gives the protein CASSSRTGEETQYF.

This chain links TRBV6-5 with TRBJ2-1; 10 bases are a match to TRBD2. Per the germline V gene, CDR1 is MNHEY and CDR2 is SVGAGI. V shed 5 bases and J 5 bases; nucleotides not matched to a gene: 6. The CDR3 is 15 amino acids. The CDR3 DNA reads as TGTGCCAGCAGTCATACTAGCGGGATCAACAATGAGCAGTTCTTC. Its protein is CASSHTSGINNEQFF.

In the case of this clone: This may come from a read error, since a much larger clone is one base off. J is TRBJ1-1 and V is TRBV2; weak D call: TRBD1 (5 bases). There are 13 residues in the CDR3. Germline loops: CDR1 SNHLY, CDR2 FYNNEI. V was cut by 6 bases and J by 3 bases, with 11 bases left in between. DNA of the CDR3: TGTGCCAGCAGCCCCGGAGGGGACACTGAAGCTTTCTTT. It codes for CASSPGGDTEAFF.

V is TRBV29-1 and J is TRBJ1-1; the D gene is possibly TRBD1 (5 bases). There are 13 residues in the CDR3. V was pared by 4 bases and J by 5 bases, with 14 bases between. CDR1 and CDR2 from the germline V gene are SQVTM and ANQGSEA. The DNA of the CDR3 is TGCAGCGTTGCCGGCAGGGCGGGGACTGAAGCTTTCTTT. Translation gives CSVAGRAGTEAFF.

The gene calls are TRBV30 and TRBJ2-5; D is perhaps TRBD1 (6 bases). CDR3 length: 13 residues. Germline V gives CDR1 GTSNPN, CDR2 SVGIG (reference sequence). The ends were cut back, 4 bases at V and 4 bases at J, with 13 bases in the middle. The CDR3 here is CAWMGAVGETQYF. CDR3 coding DNA: TGTGCCTGGATGGGGGCAGTGGGAGAGACCCAGTACTTC. Variable domain in full (rest from reference TRBV30 and TRBJ2-5): SQTIHQWPATLVQPVGSPLSLECTVEGTSNPNLYWYRQAAGRGLQLLFYSVGIGQISSEVPQNLSASRPQDRQFILSSKKLLLSDSGFYLCAWMGAVGETQYFGPGTRLLVL.

This clone was seen a single time. CDR3 sequence: CASSLASPQRSLYGYTF. The DNA for the CDR3 is TGTGCCAGCAGCTTAGCTTCCCCCCAGCGAAGCTTATATGGCTACACCTTC. The V and J genes are TRBV7-8 and TRBJ1-2; D call uncertain. V shed 0 bases and J shed 5 bases, with 19 bases lying between them. The CDR3 runs 17 residues. The germline gives CDR1 SGHVS, CDR2 FQNEAQ.

The chain combines TRBV6-1 with TRBJ2-5; 8 nucleotides align to TRBD1. Germline V lookup: CDR1 MNHNS, CDR2 SASEGT. The V and J ends lost 10 bases and 5 bases, in that order; junction bases with no gene match: 6. CDR3 length: 12 amino acids. Written as DNA, the CDR3 is TGTGCCACGGACAGGGTTCGGGAGACCCAGTACTTC. Translation: CATDRVRETQYF.

This chain links TRBV6-5 with TRBJ2-2, with D possibly being TRBD2 (6 bases). This CDR3 has 15 amino acids. Germline CDR1 and CDR2: MNHEY and SVGAGI. In nucleotides, the CDR3 is TGTGCTAGTGCTCCGGGGGAAGGGGCTGTCGGGGAGCTGTTTTTT. Its protein is CASAPGEGAVGELFF.

The J gene is TRBJ2-4, the V gene TRBV30; no firm D call. The V and J ends lost 1 base and 0 bases respectively, with 10 bases between them. Germline V gene sequence: CDR1 GTSNPN, CDR2 SVGIG (reference sequence). The CDR3 loop spans 15 amino acids. CDR3: CAWSGSRLAKNIQYF. The CDR3 DNA follows: TGTGCCTGGAGTGGAAGCAGGCTAGCCAAAAACATTCAGTACTTC.

The genes are TRBV27 and TRBJ1-4; 8 bases fit TRBD1. This CDR3 has 14 amino acids. Germline CDR1 MNHEY, CDR2 SMNVEV (reference sequence). V lost 6 bases and J lost 8; bases outside the gene matches: 8. CDR3 bases: TGTGCCAGCAGCTCTCTCCAGGGGGCGGAAAAACTGTTTTTT. Amino acids: CASSSLQGAEKLFF.

This sequence joins TRBV5-8 and TRBJ1-2; 8 nucleotides match TRBD1. V shed 0 bases, J shed 2 bases, and the junction held 0 bases outside the gene matches. Germline V CDR1 and CDR2: SGHTS, YDEGEE. The CDR3 runs to 14 residues. DNA of the CDR3: TGTGCCAGCAGCTTGGGGACAGGGAACTATGGCTACACCTTC. The encoded protein is CASSLGTGNYGYTF.

V usage is TRBV10-3 and J usage is TRBJ1-6, with 8 bases aligning to TRBD1. Germline loops: CDR1 ENHRY, CDR2 SYGVKD. The junction had 5 bases not matched to a gene; V was cut back by 8 bases and J by 5 bases. This CDR3 region has 14 residues. The CDR3 DNA follows: TGTGCCATCGGGAAGGACAGGGATAATTCACCCCTCCACTTT. Translated, it gives CAIGKDRDNSPLHF.

This clone was detected only once. V usage is TRBV4-1 and J usage is TRBJ2-1; the match to TRBD2 covers 7 bases. V shed 0 bases and J 7 bases; nucleotides not matched to a gene: 6. The germline V gene encodes CDR1 MGHRA and CDR2 YSYEKL. The CDR3 consists of 15 residues. CDR3 amino acids: CASSQEGLAVNEQFF. The CDR3 coding sequence is TGCGCCAGCAGCCAAGAAGGCCTAGCGGTGAATGAGCAGTTCTTC.

V and J are TRBV9 and TRBJ2-7, with D tentatively TRBD2 (5 bases). Between the trimmed V and J ends, which lost 0 bases and 3 bases, there was a span of 7 bases. The CDR3 totals 13 residues. From germline, CDR1 is SGDLS and CDR2 YYNGEE. In DNA, the CDR3 is TGTGCCAGCAGCGTAGGGACTTTCTACGAGCAGTACTTC. Protein sequence: CASSVGTFYEQYF.

The genes are TRBV19 and TRBJ1-1; D may be TRBD1 (5 bases). The germline gives CDR1 LNHDA, CDR2 SQIVND (reference sequence). The V end lost 5 bases, the J end lost 3 bases, and 10 bases lay between the germline ends. The CDR3 covers 13 residues. For the CDR3, the DNA is TGTGCCAGTAGTCCCCGGGGGGACACTGAAGCTTTCTTT. Residues: CASSPRGDTEAFF.

This sequence joins TRBV6-5 and TRBJ2-6; D remains unclear. CDR1 MNHEY and CDR2 SVGAGI come from the germline V gene. The CDR3 totals 15 residues. Trimming took off 8 bases at V and 2 bases at J, with 13 bases between the two ends. For the CDR3, the DNA is TGTGCCAGCGCTTCTCTGGGCCCTGGGGCCAACGTCCTGACTTTC. Translation gives CASASLGPGANVLTF.

This sequence joins TRBV5-4 and TRBJ1-2, with D unresolved. Germline V CDR1 and CDR2: SGHNT, YYREEE (reference sequence). CDR3 length: 13 amino acids. Trimming pared 0 bases from V and 1 base from J, leaving 4 bases between. The CDR3 DNA sequence: TGTGCCAGCAGCTTGGGCAGTAACTATGGCTACACCTTC. Amino acids: CASSLGSNYGYTF.

The gene calls are TRBV29-1 and TRBJ1-1; perhaps TRBD1 as D (6 bases). The CDR3 consists of 13 residues. Trimming left V 7 bases short and J 5 bases short, with 17 bases between. The germline CDR1 and CDR2 sequences are SQVTM and ANQGSEA. This chain's CDR3 is CSAQGKEGTEAFF. The CDR3 nucleotides are TGCAGCGCTCAGGGGAAAGAAGGGACTGAAGCTTTCTTT.

The rearrangement joins TRBV29-1 to TRBJ2-5; D is perhaps TRBD1 (6 bases). With the DNA end fitting TRBJ2-7 better, the J assignment may be wrong. Germline loops: CDR1 SQVTM, CDR2 ANQGSEA. This CDR3 spans 13 amino acids. CDR3 sequence: CSVAPADSYEQYF. CDR3 nucleotides: TGCAGCGTTGCTCCAGCGGACAGCTACGAGCAGTACTTC.

This sequence joins TRBV19 and TRBJ1-1; TRBD1 matches at 7 bases. Germline trimming cut 6 bases from V and 6 bases from J; bases unmatched to any gene: 10. The CDR3 totals 14 residues. In germline, CDR1 is LNHDA, CDR2 SQIVND (reference sequence). The CDR3 sequence: CASSLKQGGPEAFF. As DNA, the CDR3 is TGTGCCAGTAGCCTAAAGCAGGGGGGACCTGAAGCTTTCTTT.

The V call is TRBV2, the J call TRBJ2-1; D is perhaps TRBD2 (5 bases). CDR3 length: 14 amino acids. Germline V gives CDR1 SNHLY, CDR2 FYNNEI. With 5 bases removed from V and 10 bases from J, the gap between germline ends came to 18 bases. For the CDR3, the DNA is TGTGCCAGCAGTATACTAGAGGCCCGCGGAGAGCAGTTCTTC. Its protein is CASSILEARGEQFF.

V usage is TRBV9 and J usage is TRBJ1-1, with D hard to call. In germline, CDR1 is SGDLS, CDR2 YYNGEE. Trimming left V 3 bases short and J 0 bases short, with 6 bases between. The CDR3 is 13 residues long. This chain's CDR3 is CASSAPVNTEAFF. DNA for the CDR3: TGTGCCAGCAGCGCCCCGGTGAACACTGAAGCTTTCTTT.

In this sample, this clone turned up once. The chain employs TRBV30 and TRBJ2-7; D unclear. Deletions cut 4 bases from V and 2 bases from J, with 12 bases between. CDR3 length equals 13 residues. CDR1 is GTSNPN and CDR2 is SVGIG in the germline V gene (reference sequence). CDR3 sequence: CAWKTGGTYEQYF. CDR3 sequence (DNA): TGTGCCTGGAAAACCGGTGGTACCTACGAGCAGTACTTC.

This chain links TRBV10-3 with TRBJ2-7; possibly TRBD1 for D (6 bases). Germline values: CDR1 ENHRY, CDR2 SYGVKD. Trimming shortened V by 7 bases and J by 1 base, and 17 bases separated the two germline ends. The CDR3 is made up of 15 amino acids. DNA of the CDR3: TGTGCCATCACTGCCGGACAGTCTTCGTCCTACGAGCAGTACTTC. Its protein is CAITAGQSSSYEQYF.

This clone was picked up one time. The rearrangement joins TRBV27 to TRBJ1-4; D possibly corresponds to TRBD1 (6 bases). Germline CDR1 is MNHEY and CDR2 is SMNVEV (reference sequence). This CDR3 is 15 amino acids long. Trimming took off 8 bases at V and 5 bases at J, with 18 bases between the two ends. The CDR3 sequence: CASSPGTKVNEKLFF. DNA of the CDR3: TGTGCCAGCTCCCCCGGGACAAAGGTGAATGAAAAACTGTTTTTT.

This clone was found a few times. The rearrangement joins TRBV5-4 to TRBJ2-5; 9 nucleotides agree with TRBD2. V lost 6 bases, J lost 5 bases, and 17 bases stayed unmatched. Germline CDR1 reads SGHNT; CDR2 reads YYREEE (reference sequence). This CDR3 has 17 amino acids. The CDR3: CASTNSEGGGAGETQYF. CDR3 nucleotide sequence: TGTGCCAGCACCAATTCGGAAGGCGGGGGGGCGGGGGAGACCCAGTACTTC.

This chain connects TRBV27 to TRBJ1-1; possibly TRBD1 for D (5 bases). The length of the CDR3 is 11 residues. The V gene's germline CDR1 is MNHEY and CDR2 SMNVEV (reference sequence). V was cut by 6 bases and J by 4 bases, with 6 bases left in between. The CDR3 protein is CASSGGTEAFF. Written as DNA, the CDR3 is TGTGCCAGCAGCGGGGGCACTGAAGCTTTCTTT.